Listed below are T cell receptor beta chains from one sample, sequenced in a study of T-cell memory formation after mild COVID-19. TCRdb re-derived calls from the 5' RACE reads in MiXCR, one entry per CDR3 protein. The sample lists 300,000 to 400,000 distinct CDR3 sequences, approximately 15% occurring once. Sequencing was performed on PBMCs or a T cell subset sorted from them (not recorded which). Receptor source: a man in his late teens or twenties who had mild COVID-19 (a few samples of this study predate the infection). Cell type and time point are not known. Both conserved end residues are part of each CDR3. The order of the fields is clone size, V gene, J gene, D gene, CDR3 protein, CDR3 DNA. The D gene is left open where the match is weak. Not all rows give a size; the values are once, few, many and, for expanded clones, a class.

>-|TRBV4-3|TRBJ1-1|TRBD1
CASSQDLRDSALSVF
TGCGCCAGCAGCCAAGATCTTAGGGACAGTGCACTTTCGGTCTTT
>many|TRBV5-5|TRBJ2-1|-
CASSLFGLNSEGDEQFF
TGTGCCAGCAGCTTGTTCGGGCTTAATTCCGAAGGCGATGAGCAGTTCTTC
>-|TRBV15|TRBJ1-2|-
CATREGGDYGYTF
TGTGCCACCAGAGAGGGGGGGGACTATGGCTACACCTTC
>few|TRBV29-1|TRBJ2-6|TRBD2
CSVEASGGRSGANVLTF
TGCAGCGTTGAGGCTAGCGGGGGGCGCTCTGGGGCCAACGTCCTGACTTTC
>many|TRBV5-1|TRBJ2-1|-
CASSLAMGTYNEQFF
TGCGCCAGCAGCTTGGCCATGGGGACCTACAATGAGCAGTTCTTC
>-|TRBV2|TRBJ2-7|TRBD2
CASRTLAGGYEQYF
TGTGCCAGCAGAACACTAGCGGGGGGCTACGAGCAGTACTTC
>many|TRBV7-2|TRBJ2-7|-
CASSSGSSQYF
TGTGCCAGCAGCTCAGGTTCCTCCCAGTACTTC
>-|TRBV7-2|TRBJ1-2|TRBD1
CASSYLRRDRSVRGYGYTF
TGTGCCAGCAGCTACCTAAGGAGGGACAGGTCGGTGAGGGGCTATGGCTACACCTTC
>few|TRBV20-1|TRBJ1-5|TRBD1
CSASDDRDGQPQHF
TGCAGTGCTAGCGATGACAGGGACGGTCAGCCCCAGCATTTT
>few|TRBV10-3|TRBJ2-7|TRBD2
CAISRELANPSYEQYF
TGTGCCATCAGCAGGGAACTAGCGAACCCCTCCTACGAGCAGTACTTC
>-|TRBV15|TRBJ2-7|TRBD1
CATSRRGTGNYEQYF
TGTGCCACCAGCAGACGGGGGACAGGTAACTACGAGCAGTACTTC
>-|TRBV7-7|TRBJ2-3|TRBD1
CASSFGTGSADTQYF
TGTGCTAGCAGCTTTGGGACAGGGTCCGCAGATACGCAGTATTTT
>few|TRBV12-3/TRBV12-4|TRBJ1-4|-
CASRPGHNEKLFF
TGTGCCAGCAGGCCGGGCCATAATGAAAAACTGTTTTTT
>few|TRBV12-3/TRBV12-4|TRBJ1-5|-
CASSPGLQPQHF
TGTGCCAGCAGTCCCGGGCTTCAGCCCCAGCATTTT
>-|TRBV19|TRBJ2-1|-
CASSPAGVRIGRNEQFF
TGTGCCAGTAGTCCCGCGGGTGTTAGGATCGGTAGGAATGAGCAGTTCTTC
>few|TRBV6-2/TRBV6-3|TRBJ2-4|-
CASSYGDESPKNIQYF
TGTGCCAGCAGTTACGGCGACGAGTCACCCAAAAACATTCAGTACTTC
>few|TRBV7-6|TRBJ2-5|-
CASSLVFSRGETQYF
TGTGCCAGCAGCTTAGTTTTTAGTCGCGGGGAGACCCAGTACTTC
>-|TRBV2|TRBJ1-1|-
CASSVISMNTEAFF
TGTGCCAGCAGTGTAATTAGTATGAACACTGAAGCTTTCTTT
>few|TRBV3-1|TRBJ2-3|-
CASSIRGFTDTQYF
TGTGCCAGCAGTATACGGGGGTTTACAGATACGCAGTATTTT
>few|TRBV14|TRBJ2-3|-
CASSQDRRSGYTTDTQYF
TGTGCCAGCAGCCAAGATAGAAGGAGCGGGTACACCACAGATACGCAGTATTTT
>few|TRBV6-5|TRBJ1-4|-
CASSPHVGSNEKLFF
TGTGCCAGCAGTCCCCATGTCGGTTCTAATGAAAAACTGTTTTTT
>few|TRBV6-2/TRBV6-3|TRBJ1-2|-
CASSDLDSYYGYTF
TGTGCCAGCAGCGATTTGGACAGCTACTATGGCTACACCTTC
>-|TRBV5-1|TRBJ2-3|TRBD1
CASSSGQLTSTDTQYF
TGCGCCAGCAGCTCGGGACAGCTGACTAGCACAGATACGCAGTATTTT
>few|TRBV9|TRBJ2-2|-
CASSAAQGLAGELFF
TGTGCCAGCAGCGCCGCGCAGGGTTTAGCCGGGGAGCTGTTTTTT
>-|TRBV20-1|TRBJ1-5|TRBD1
CSARDRGRQPQHF
TGCAGTGCCCGGGACAGGGGGAGACAGCCCCAGCATTTT
>few|TRBV4-1|TRBJ2-2|-
CASSQEALRGTGELFF
TGCGCCAGCAGCCAAGAGGCCCTCCGGGGTACCGGGGAGCTGTTTTTT
>-|TRBV5-1|TRBJ2-6|TRBD1
CASSSSTGGSGANVLTF
TGCGCCAGCAGCTCGTCTACAGGGGGCTCTGGGGCCAACGTCCTGACTTTC
>-|TRBV10-3|TRBJ1-1|-
CAIKRAGVNTEAFF
TGTGCCATCAAACGCGCAGGGGTAAACACTGAAGCTTTCTTT